A selection of T cell receptor beta chains follows, all from one sample in a study of cytomegalovirus exposure and HLA in healthy donors. Measured with immunoSEQ multiplex PCR; TCRdb has only the in-frame clones, and not every one. This table holds fewer than 110,000 clones, approximately 74% found once. Sequencing used PBMCs. Receptors were obtained from a woman aged 40 to 50 in good health and CMV-seropositive. Both conserved end residues are part of each CDR3. The D gene is left open where the match is weak. The size of a clone is reported for some rows only, either as once, few or many, or as a class for expanded clones.

d_gene	j_gene	abundance	v_gene	CDR3nt	CDR3aa
.	TRBJ2-3	.	TRBV21-1	TGTGCCAGCAGCAAGGGACTAGAGGCAGATACGCAGTATTTT	CASSKGLEADTQYF
TRBD2	TRBJ2-1	.	TRBV9	TGTGCCAGCAGCGCAGCGGGAAGAGAGCAGTTCTTC	CASSAAGREQFF
.	TRBJ1-1	.	TRBV6-5	TGTGCCAGCAGTTACTTCCCGGACACTGAAGCTTTCTTT	CASSYFPDTEAFF
TRBD1	TRBJ1-1	few	TRBV20-1	TGCAGTGCTAGGGGACAGACAGAAGCTTTCTTT	CSARGQTEAFF
TRBD2	TRBJ2-5	.	TRBV15	TGTGCCACCAGCAGAGATCGCGGGGGAGAGACCCAGTACTTC	CATSRDRGGETQYF
.	TRBJ1-5	.	TRBV30	TGTGCCTGGAGTTGGGGGGACCGGCCCCAGCATTTT	CAWSWGDRPQHF
TRBD2	TRBJ2-1	.	TRBV4-3	TGCGCCAGCAGCCCCCAGCGTGGGGCGGGGGGCGGGAATGAGCAGTTCTTC	CASSPQRGAGGGNEQFF
.	TRBJ2-3	.	TRBV5-1	TGCGCCAGCAGCGGTGCACAACAGGGATCAGATACGCAGTATTTT	CASSGAQQGSDTQYF
.	TRBJ1-2	.	TRBV25-1	TGTGCCAGCAGTGAATTGGCAGGGGCTAACTATGGCTACACCTTC	CASSELAGANYGYTF
TRBD1	TRBJ1-4	.	TRBV2	TGTGCCAGCAGTCGGACGGGACAGGCGACGCCTAATGAAAAACTGTTTTTT	CASSRTGQATPNEKLFF
.	TRBJ2-3	.	TRBV4-1	TGCGCCAGCAGCGTCCGACAGGGCGGACTAACAGATACGCAGTATTTT	CASSVRQGGLTDTQYF
TRBD1	TRBJ1-4	.	TRBV7-9	TGTGCCAGCAGCCCTATCGGACAGGGAGGGGAAAAACTGTTTTTT	CASSPIGQGGEKLFF
TRBD1	TRBJ2-5	.	TRBV29-1	TGCAGCGTTGACTGGCAGGGGGCTGGGGAGACCCAGTACTTC	CSVDWQGAGETQYF
TRBD2	TRBJ2-2	.	TRBV30	TGTGCCGAGAGCCCGGGACTAGCGGCCGGGGAGCTGTTTTTT	CAESPGLAAGELFF
.	TRBJ1-1	.	TRBV6-5	TGTGCCAGCAGTTCCAGGGGACCGAACACTGAAGCTTTCTTT	CASSSRGPNTEAFF
TRBD2	TRBJ2-7	.	TRBV6-6	TGTGCCAGCAGTTCTGGACTAGCGGGGGTTCTTTTCGGGTACTTC	CASSSGLAGVLFGYF
.	TRBJ1-2	.	TRBV25-1	TGTGCCAGCAGTGAATTGGGGGGATTTAATGGCTACACCTTC	CASSELGGFNGYTF
TRBD2	TRBJ2-7	.	TRBV9	TGTGCCAGCAGCGTAACTAGCGGATACGAGCAGTACTTC	CASSVTSGYEQYF
.	TRBJ1-2	.	TRBV7-8	TGTGCCAGCAGTCGGACAAGAGAGGGCTACACCTTC	CASSRTREGYTF
.	TRBJ1-6	.	TRBV5-1	TGCGCCAGCAGCTTGGTTTCCGGTGGGAGCTCCTATAATTCACCCCTCCACTTT	CASSLVSGGSSYNSPLHF
.	TRBJ1-1	.	TRBV6-6	TGTGCCAGCAGTTACTCGGAGGTGGACACTGAAGCTTTCTTT	CASSYSEVDTEAFF
TRBD1	TRBJ1-1	.	TRBV5-1	TGCGCCAGCAGCTTGGGGACAGGGGGCGTCACTGAAGCTTTCTTT	CASSLGTGGVTEAFF
TRBD1	TRBJ1-6	.	TRBV7-9	TGTGCCAGCAGCTTAGACCTTGGGACAGTGAATTCACCCCTCCACTTT	CASSLDLGTVNSPLHF
TRBD1	TRBJ2-3	.	TRBV18	TGTGCCAGCTCACCACGATTGGGACAGGGCCCAGATACGCAGTATTTT	CASSPRLGQGPDTQYF